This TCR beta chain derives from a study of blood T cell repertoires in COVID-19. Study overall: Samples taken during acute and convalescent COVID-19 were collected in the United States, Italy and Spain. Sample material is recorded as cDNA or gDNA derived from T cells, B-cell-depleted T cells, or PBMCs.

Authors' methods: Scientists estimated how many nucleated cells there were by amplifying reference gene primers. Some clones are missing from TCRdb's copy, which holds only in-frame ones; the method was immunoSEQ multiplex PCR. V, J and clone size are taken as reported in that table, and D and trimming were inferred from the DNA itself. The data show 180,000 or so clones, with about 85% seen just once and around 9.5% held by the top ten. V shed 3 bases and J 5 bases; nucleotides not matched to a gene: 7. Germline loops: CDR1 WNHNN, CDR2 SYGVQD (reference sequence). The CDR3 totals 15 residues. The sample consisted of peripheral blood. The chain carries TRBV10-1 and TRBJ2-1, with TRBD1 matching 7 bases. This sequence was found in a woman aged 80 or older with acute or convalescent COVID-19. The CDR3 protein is CASSDPGTANNEQFF. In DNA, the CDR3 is TGCGCCAGCAGTGATCCCGGGACAGCGAACAATGAGCAGTTCTTC.